This TCR beta chain was documented in a study of T cells in Graves' hyperthyroidism and ophthalmopathy. General study points: A 13 V-J signature model discriminated ophthalmopathy versus stable hyperthyroidism.

V shed 4 bases and J 4 bases; nucleotides not matched to a gene: 8. Germline V CDR1 and CDR2: KGHDR, SFDVKD. CDR3 length: 17 amino acids. This clonotype was counted ten times or more. Its antigen is undetermined. Regions amplified from RNA transcripts were the TCR beta CDR3 regions. During a first-round RT-PCR of the TCR CDR3, the HTBI primer set was used. TCRdb reanalysed the multiplex PCR reads using MiXCR and keeps one entry per CDR3 protein. Of over 400,000 distinct CDR3 sequences listed, about 20% are singletons. Pregnant or lactating patients were excluded, as were those with uncontrolled infection or other autoimmune disease. Based on clinical symptoms, serum thyroxine and TRAb, thyroid ultrasound and orbital computed tomography, diagnoses were reached.

The chain carries TRBV24-1 and TRBJ2-5, with TRBD2 identical over 13 bases. This clonotype was sampled from a woman between 65 and 79 years old with Graves' ophthalmopathy. The sample consisted of blood. This CDR3 reads CATSERPGLAGSETQYF. CDR3 DNA: TGTGCCACCAGTGAGAGACCGGGACTAGCGGGATCAGAGACCCAGTACTTC.